Below, 11 T cell receptor beta chains from the same sample are listed, as sequenced in a study of blood T cell repertoires in COVID-19. Here immunoSEQ multiplex PCR was the method, and the copy in TCRdb shows in-frame clones only, minus some. The repertoire includes more than 140,000 clones, 86% of them detected once, and over 8% sits in the top ten. Sequenced: peripheral blood. These receptor sequences come from a woman aged 55-75 years with acute or convalescent COVID-19.

This clone was seen a single time. V usage is TRBV6-1 and J usage is TRBJ2-5; 7 bases align to TRBD2. The CDR3 sequence is 16 residues long. Germline CDR1 reads MNHNS; CDR2 reads SASEGT. Losses at the gene ends were 4 bases for V and 5 bases for J; bases not matched to a gene: 13. The CDR3 DNA sequence: TGTGCCAGCAGTGGGTCCCTGAACCTGGGAGGGGAGACCCAGTACTTC. Protein sequence: CASSGSLNLGGETQYF.

The rearrangement joins TRBV5-1 to TRBJ1-1; D may be TRBD1 (6 bases). The CDR3 contains 15 residues. Germline CDR1 SGHRS, CDR2 YFSETQ. The V end lost 2 bases, the J end lost 3 bases, and 14 bases lay between the germline ends. The DNA for the CDR3 is TGCGCCAGCAGCTTACTCTCGGGGGGCCACACTGAAGCTTTCTTT. Protein product: CASSLLSGGHTEAFF. Filled out from reference TRBV5-1 and TRBJ1-1, the complete variable domain reads KAGVTQTPRYLIKTRGQQVTLSCSPISGHRSVSWYQQTPGQGLQFLFEYFSETQRNKGNFPGRFSGRQFSNSRSEMNVSTLELGDSALYLCASSLLSGGHTEAFFGQGTRLTVV.

V and J are TRBV19 and TRBJ2-4, with TRBD2 matching 9 bases. Per germline, CDR1 LNHDA and CDR2 SQIVND (reference sequence). This CDR3 has 14 amino acids. Losses at the gene ends were 8 bases for V and 8 bases for J; bases not matched to a gene: 10. In nucleotides, the CDR3 is TGTGCCAGTTCCAGCGGGGGGCGGAGGGACATTCAGTACTTC. The encoded protein is CASSSGGRRDIQYF.

The V call is TRBV10-3, the J call TRBJ1-2; no reliable D call. Germline CDR1 and CDR2: ENHRY and SYGVKD. This CDR3 contains 15 residues. V was shortened by 4 bases and J by 1 base, with 13 bases between the two germline ends. The CDR3 here is CAISATPQLNYGYTF. The CDR3 DNA follows: TGTGCCATCAGTGCGACCCCACAGCTTAACTATGGCTACACCTTC.

The chain carries TRBV6-5 and TRBJ1-1, with 7 bases fitting TRBD1. This CDR3 region has 14 residues. CDR1 and CDR2 (germline): MNHEY, SVGAGI. Trimming took 5 bases from V and 5 from J; bases not matched to a gene: 8. CDR3 sequence reads: CASSPRRGRTEAFF. CDR3 bases: TGTGCCAGCAGTCCACGCAGGGGGAGGACTGAAGCTTTCTTT.

V and J are TRBV30 and TRBJ1-1, with TRBD1 matching 9 bases. This CDR3 has 18 amino acids. V lost 1 base and J lost 4; bases outside the gene matches: 16. Germline V gene data show CDR1 as GTSNPN and CDR2 as SVGIG (reference sequence). CDR3 in DNA: TGTGCCTGGAGTGGGACTTACAGGGGGCGGTCGGGGATCACTGAAGCTTTCTTT. The encoded protein is CAWSGTYRGRSGITEAFF. The whole variable domain, filled in from reference TRBV30 and TRBJ1-1, reads SQTIHQWPATLVQPVGSPLSLECTVEGTSNPNLYWYRQAAGRGLQLLFYSVGIGQISSEVPQNLSASRPQDRQFILSSKKLLLSDSGFYLCAWSGTYRGRSGITEAFFGQGTRLTVV.

This clone has only a few counts. The chain uses TRBV4-1 and TRBJ2-3; 15 nucleotides match TRBD2. The germline V gene has CDR1 MGHRA and CDR2 YSYEKL. This CDR3 is 14 amino acids long. V was clipped by 3 bases and J by 11 bases; unmatched bases: 3. The CDR3 is CASSQGLAGGMQYF. The CDR3 coding sequence is TGCGCCAGCAGCCAGGGACTAGCGGGGGGCATGCAGTATTTT.

The chain employs TRBV29-1 and TRBJ2-7, with a weak D call TRBD1 (5 bases). The V gene lost 1 base and the J gene lost 2 bases, with 12 bases spanning the gap. The germline gives CDR1 SQVTM, CDR2 ANQGSEA. The CDR3 loop spans 14 amino acids. As DNA, the CDR3 is TGCAGCGTTGAAGTCCGTGACAGAGCCTACGAGCAGTACTTC. Amino acid sequence: CSVEVRDRAYEQYF.

DNA for the CDR3: TGTGCCAGCAGCCATACAGGGGTAGAGACCCAGTACTTC. It specifies CASSHTGVETQYF. The rearrangement links TRBV5-4 to TRBJ2-5; 7 bases agree with TRBD1. The CDR3 is made up of 13 amino acids. V was clipped by 4 bases and J by 4 bases; unmatched bases: 4. Germline V gene lookup returns CDR1 SGHNT and CDR2 YYREEE (reference sequence).

This clone was picked up one time. The chain carries TRBV10-3 and TRBJ1-2; 9 bases fit TRBD1. Germline CDR1 is ENHRY and CDR2 is SYGVKD. The ends lost 7 bases at V and 1 base at J; junction bases unmatched: 4. This CDR3 has 14 residues. The chain's CDR3 is CAIKQGAYNYGYTF. In DNA form, the CDR3 reads TGTGCCATCAAACAGGGGGCGTATAACTATGGCTACACCTTC.

CDR3 sequence: CASSFRQGVDTQYF. Here the CDR3 DNA reads TGTGCCAGCAGCTTCCGACAGGGGGTGGATACGCAGTATTTT. V gene TRBV9 combines with J gene TRBJ2-3; TRBD1 matches 9 bases. This CDR3 is built from 14 residues. Per germline, CDR1 SGDLS and CDR2 YYNGEE. V was clipped by 4 bases and J by 6 bases; unmatched bases: 6.